This T cell receptor beta chain was found in a study of cytomegalovirus exposure and HLA in healthy donors. Study observations and caveats: Whilst most TCR sequences proved rare, a subset of public TCRs occurred across many donors. Associated with cytomegalovirus, according to the listing, were 150 to 200 TCR beta chains. The finding came from a later analysis; first-cohort TCR clusters tended to co-occur in the 120 or so validation repertoires.

The donors were members of the validation cohort comprising over a hundred subjects, separate from the roughly 680-subject first cohort. With respect to this clone: Its antigen is not known. At one end, the junction sequence differs from germline, possibly due to a read error.

CDR1 and CDR2 from the germline V gene are SNHLY and FYNNEI. The CDR3 sequence is 15 residues long. The protocol was immunoSEQ multiplex PCR, while the TCRdb copy is restricted to in-frame clones and leaves out a portion. Here the sample spans over 150,000 clones, approximately 82% being singletons. Source material: PBMCs. The sequence came from a woman younger than 45 in good health and CMV-seropositive. The chain couples TRBV2 to TRBJ2-5, with 11 nucleotides matching TRBD2. CDR3 loop: CASRLTSGAQGTQYF. CDR3 DNA sequence: TGTGCCAGCAGACTGACTAGCGGGGCCCAAGGGACCCAGTACTTC.